This is a list of T cell receptor beta chains from one sample in a study of patients and donors after allogeneic stem cell transplantation. TCRdb re-derived calls from the RT-PCR reads in MiXCR, one entry per CDR3 protein. The sample holds 900,000 to 1,000,000 distinct CDR3 sequences, more than 15% seen once. The sequenced material came from blood, either unsorted or a sorted T cell fraction (not recorded which). The receptors derive from a human donor who was either an allogeneic HSCT recipient or a stem cell or donor lymphocyte infusion donor (not recorded which). It is not recorded whose cells these are; they may come from a transplant donor. Both conserved end residues are part of each CDR3.

>TRBV7-2|TRBJ2-2
CASSFYVGHGNTGELFF
>TRBV4-1|TRBJ2-1
CASSQDGLAGLYNEQFF
>TRBV20-1|TRBJ2-1
CSAAPSNEQFF
>TRBV7-9|TRBJ2-3
CASSLMLRTGTDTQYF
>TRBV7-9|TRBJ2-3
CASPGEGASTDTQYF
>TRBV3-1|TRBJ2-7
CASSQDGRKSDEQYF
>TRBV25-1|TRBJ2-5
CASRDRAEETQYF
>TRBV24-1|TRBJ2-1
CATSAGQLGNNEQFF
>TRBV5-1|TRBJ1-4
CASSLTGIEKLFF
>TRBV9|TRBJ2-7
CASSVAGTSGGTYEQYF
>TRBV5-1|TRBJ1-4
CASSLAVGARANEKLFF
>TRBV12-3/TRBV12-4|TRBJ2-7
CASSTRLGARNEQYF
>TRBV5-6|TRBJ2-1
CASSPGTGRSYNEQFF
>TRBV5-1|TRBJ2-1
CASSLKFTGGFYNEQFF
>TRBV7-9|TRBJ1-1
CASSLAGGVNTEAFF
>TRBV14|TRBJ2-1
CASSQWDRSNEQFF
>TRBV5-1|TRBJ1-2
CASSLWDPLFGGDYGYTF
>TRBV15|TRBJ1-6
CATSRASPGRNNSPLHF
>TRBV20-1|TRBJ2-2
CSARDFSGRAGELFF
>TRBV6-1|TRBJ2-5
CASQGRAPETQYF
>TRBV29-1|TRBJ2-1
CSVVGPYNEQFF
>TRBV9|TRBJ2-1
CASSVATGLAGNNEQFF
>TRBV3-1|TRBJ1-1
CASSPERVLGTEAFF
>TRBV10-3|TRBJ2-7
CAISRGFFGSYEQYF
>TRBV7-9|TRBJ2-1
CASSSTSSGSYNEQFF
>TRBV5-1|TRBJ2-2
CASSLGLAGDLSGELFF
>TRBV20-1|TRBJ1-2
CSARGGQLGYGYTF
>TRBV24-1|TRBJ2-5
CATSDPSGGREKTQYF